This T cell receptor (beta chain) was sequenced for a study of T cell repertoires in cytomegalovirus infection. Whole-study context: In the study, CMV epitopes included recently identified HLA-C-restricted and well-studied HLA-B-restricted ones. Indicated by public TCR beta signatures were CMV infection and matching HLA type. Findings of the study overall: Based on cumulative public TCR beta family frequency, carriers of CMV plus the relevant HLA were identified. The ex vivo response was dominated by HLA-C-restricted CMV-specific TCR beta clonotypes.

As concerns this clonotype: The antigen is undetermined.

Germline values: CDR1 SGDLS, CDR2 YYNGEE. Losses at the gene ends were 0 bases for V and 5 bases for J; bases not matched to a gene: 11. The CDR3 sequence is 17 residues long. TCRdb called the reads again in MiXCR, with one record for every CDR3 protein. The sample contains about 900,000 distinct CDR3 sequences, around a third of which appear only once. The source was cultured CD8+ T cells from PBMCs, collected from culture after CMV antigen stimulation. The genes are TRBV9 and TRBJ2-5; 9 bases fit TRBD2. The receptor's source is a human donor in good health (CMV status not recorded). Some clones in this sample may be carry-over from other donors' samples. CDR3 amino acids: CASSVGYLAGGLETQYF. Here the CDR3 DNA reads TGTGCCAGCAGCGTAGGATACTTGGCGGGGGGGCTGGAGACCCAGTACTTC.